These 23 T cell receptor beta chains were all obtained from the same sample, sequenced in a study of T cell responses to AZD1222 COVID-19 vaccine (TCRdb year 2021). The method behind the library was the immunoSEQ multiplex PCR assay. TCRdb mirrors the immuneACCESS table, restricted to in-frame sequences. Some clones are absent from its copies; in checked studies, under half trace to an unresolved V gene, and the reason for the others is unknown. The sample table holds roughly 120,000 clones, of which about 88% were seen once. The ten top clones hold roughly a sixth of the sample. The intended sense of this specimen's time point label: baseline before first vaccination. Interpreted using the paper, the treatment or condition label stands for: meningococcal conjugate vaccine given as trial control. This specimen consisted of peripheral blood, obtained on day 0 of MenACWY control vaccination. These receptor sequences come from an adult in good health.

This chain joins TRBV19 and TRBJ1-4, with 11 bases that match TRBD1. In germline, CDR1 is LNHDA, CDR2 SQIVND (reference sequence). J gave up 11 bases and V 5 bases, and 7 bases lay outside the gene matches. The length of the CDR3 is 14 residues. CDR3 coding DNA: TGTGCCAGTAGTGTCGGGACAGGGGGTTTGAAACTGTTTTTT. It encodes CASSVGTGGLKLFF.

V gene TRBV5-1 combines with J gene TRBJ1-1; TRBD1 aligns across 8 bases. This CDR3 is built from 14 residues. After removal of 3 bases from V and 0 bases from J, the junction contained 1 base not matched to a gene. Germline assignment: CDR1 SGHRS and CDR2 YFSETQ. This chain's CDR3 is CASSWTGLNTEAFF. DNA of the CDR3: TGCGCCAGCAGCTGGACAGGGTTGAACACTGAAGCTTTCTTT.

The chain links TRBV19 to TRBJ2-3, with TRBD2 as a possible D gene (5 bases). Trimming removed 6 bases at V and 2 bases at J, with 12 bases between. Germline CDR1 and CDR2: LNHDA and SQIVND (reference sequence). CDR3 length: 14 residues. For the CDR3, the DNA is TGTGCCAGTAGGAGTAGCGCCCTCACAGATACGCAGTATTTT. Residues: CASRSSALTDTQYF.

The V gene is TRBV28, the J gene TRBJ1-5; D unresolved. Germline CDR1 is MDHEN and CDR2 is SYDVKM. This CDR3 comprises 15 residues. The V end was cut by 6 bases, the J end by 5 bases, with 17 bases between. The CDR3 spells CASSRDTLKDQPQHF. The CDR3 region has the DNA TGTGCCAGCAGCCGAGACACCCTGAAGGATCAGCCCCAGCATTTT.

The CDR3: CASSFNKGHLGNTIYF. The CDR3 DNA follows: TGTGCCAGCAGCTTTAATAAGGGCCACCTTGGAAACACCATATATTTT. The gene calls are TRBV5-8 and TRBJ1-3; the D is unclear. CDR3 length: 16 residues. CDR1 and CDR2 (germline): SGHTS, YDEGEE. V lost 2 bases and J 3 bases, leaving 15 bases between the germline ends.

This chain uses TRBV5-1 with TRBJ2-3, with D possibly TRBD2 on 5 matching bases. Germline CDR1 and CDR2: SGHRS and YFSETQ. The CDR3 covers 14 residues. Trimming took 4 bases from V and 3 from J, leaving 12 bases between them. The CDR3 region has the DNA TGCGCCAGCAGCCCGGCCGGGAAAACAGATACGCAGTATTTT. Protein sequence: CASSPAGKTDTQYF.

The chain carries TRBV5-1 and TRBJ2-3; D is ambiguous. Germline V CDR1 and CDR2: SGHRS, YFSETQ. The length of the CDR3 is 16 residues. V lost 0 bases and J lost 2, with 13 bases in between. This CDR3 reads CASSLVFQAYTDTQYF. In nucleotides, the CDR3 is TGCGCCAGCAGCTTGGTGTTCCAGGCCTACACAGATACGCAGTATTTT.

CDR3 DNA: TGCAGCGTTGGGACGGGGGTGAGCAATCAGCCCCAGCATTTT. The encoded protein is CSVGTGVSNQPQHF. The chain uses TRBV29-1 and TRBJ1-5; D is possibly TRBD1 (5 bases). V lost 4 bases, J lost 1 base, and 11 bases lay in between. This CDR3 contains 14 residues. CDR1 is SQVTM and CDR2 is ANQGSEA in the germline V gene.

The J gene is TRBJ2-7, the V gene TRBV18, with 9 nucleotides matching TRBD1. There are 18 residues in the CDR3. The germline V gene encodes CDR1 KGHSH and CDR2 LQKENI. V was clipped by 3 bases and J by 3 bases; unmatched bases: 15. Here the CDR3 reads CASSPMIRQGGQLYEQYF. Written as DNA, the CDR3 is TGTGCCAGCTCACCGATGATCCGACAGGGGGGACAGCTCTACGAGCAGTACTTC.

This clone has only a few counts. The rearrangement joins TRBV2 to TRBJ2-5; perhaps TRBD2 as D (6 bases). With 4 bases removed from V and 3 bases from J, the gap between germline ends came to 24 bases. The germline CDR1 and CDR2 sequences are SNHLY and FYNNEI. The CDR3 length is 18 residues. DNA of the CDR3: TGTGCCAGCAGTGTAGGACTTGTGCGGGAAGGTTTAAAAGAGACCCAGTACTTC. This codes for CASSVGLVREGLKETQYF.

This clone was seen more than once but under ten times. The V and J genes are TRBV11-2 and TRBJ1-6; D unresolved. From germline, CDR1 is SGHAT and CDR2 FQNNGV. The length of the CDR3 is 15 residues. The V and J ends lost 5 bases and 0 bases respectively, with 8 bases between them. The CDR3 loop reads CASSRTSSYNSPLHF. As DNA, the CDR3 is TGTGCCAGCAGCAGAACGAGCTCCTATAATTCACCCCTCCACTTT.

V usage is TRBV28 and J usage is TRBJ2-7; tentatively, D is TRBD1 (6 bases). V lost 5 bases and J 2 bases, leaving 16 bases between the germline ends. The CDR3 loop spans 15 amino acids. CDR1 is MDHEN, CDR2 SYDVKM, per germline. The CDR3 protein is CASSVLQGRAYEQYF. As DNA, the CDR3 is TGTGCCAGCAGTGTGTTGCAGGGGCGGGCCTACGAGCAGTACTTC.

The chain has TRBV2 and TRBJ1-4; no definite D call. The germline CDR1 and CDR2 sequences are SNHLY and FYNNEI. V dropped 4 bases and J dropped 5 bases, with 11 bases sitting between them. The CDR3 is 14 residues long. DNA of the CDR3: TGTGCCAGCAGTGGGGCAGTTCGGAATGAAAAACTGTTTTTT. Its protein is CASSGAVRNEKLFF.

The V gene is TRBV27, the J gene TRBJ2-1; 11 nucleotides line up with TRBD2. Trimming cost V 6 bases and J 7 bases; bases outside gene matches: 14. This CDR3 comprises 17 residues. CDR1 and CDR2 (germline): MNHEY, SMNVEV (reference sequence). The CDR3, as DNA: TGTGCCAGCAGACCGCCCGGTCTAGCGGGAGGCGTAAATGAGCAGTTCTTC. It codes for CASRPPGLAGGVNEQFF.

J is TRBJ1-5 and V is TRBV25-1, with 7 positions matching TRBD1. V lost 6 bases, J lost 3 bases, and 5 bases stayed unmatched. CDR1 is MGHDK and CDR2 is SYGVNS in the germline V gene. This CDR3 comprises 14 residues. CDR3 DNA: TGTGCCAGCAGCGGACAGGAGCTCAATCAGCCCCAGCATTTT. This gives the protein CASSGQELNQPQHF.

The chain couples TRBV2 to TRBJ2-7; perhaps TRBD1 as D (6 bases). Deletions cut 9 bases from V and 4 bases from J, with 28 bases between. In germline, CDR1 is SNHLY, CDR2 FYNNEI. This CDR3 is 17 amino acids long. DNA for the CDR3: TGTGCCAGACAGGAGAAACCTGATGCGGACAGACGTTACGAGCAGTACTTC. Protein product: CARQEKPDADRRYEQYF.

This clone was seen just once. The chain joins TRBV7-9 to TRBJ1-1; 10 bases agree with TRBD1. Losses at the gene ends were 6 bases for V and 4 bases for J; bases not matched to a gene: 14. The CDR3 is made up of 17 amino acids. CDR1 is SEHNR and CDR2 is FQNEAQ in the germline V gene (reference sequence). CDR3 DNA sequence: TGTGCCAGCAGATCGACAGGGGGCTCTTATGGCGTCACTGAAGCTTTCTTT. Its protein is CASRSTGGSYGVTEAFF.

The genes are TRBV7-2 and TRBJ2-7; no firm D call. This CDR3 contains 14 residues. Trimming removed 2 bases at V and 2 bases at J, with 10 bases between. Germline V gene lookup returns CDR1 SGHTA and CDR2 FQGNSA. The CDR3 DNA is TGTGCCAGCAGCTTAACAGCCGAGACCTACGAGCAGTACTTC. Translation: CASSLTAETYEQYF.

A single count supports this clone. The J gene is TRBJ2-7, the V gene TRBV19, with D unresolved. The V gene's germline CDR1 is LNHDA and CDR2 SQIVND (reference sequence). The CDR3 covers 15 residues. The V and J ends lost 1 base and 4 bases respectively, with 14 bases between them. CDR3 sequence (DNA): TGTGCCAGTAGTATAGTGGCGGAGTCTCCATACGAGCAGTACTTC. This codes for CASSIVAESPYEQYF.

V usage is TRBV6-4 and J usage is TRBJ2-1; weak D call: TRBD2 (6 bases). From germline, CDR1 is MRHNA and CDR2 SNTAGT. The CDR3 extends over 17 amino acids. The V end was cut by 5 bases, the J end by 6 bases, with 23 bases between. In DNA form, the CDR3 reads TGTGCCAGCAGTAACTTTGATCTTAGCGCCGGGGGCAATGAGCAGTTCTTC. It is translated as CASSNFDLSAGGNEQFF.

A few counts support this clone. The V call is TRBV3-1 (or the pseudogene TRBV3-2), the J call TRBJ1-5; tentative D call: TRBD1 (6 bases). The CDR3 sequence is 14 residues long. V was trimmed by 2 bases and J by 7 bases, leaving 12 bases between them. Germline CDR1 is LGHDT and CDR2 is YNNKEL (reference sequence). In DNA form, the CDR3 reads TGTGCCAGCAGCCAATCTTCAGGGGAACAGCCCCAGCATTTT. Its translation is CASSQSSGEQPQHF.

The genes are TRBV7-9 and TRBJ2-5; TRBD2 aligns across 9 bases. Germline V gene sequence: CDR1 SEHNR, CDR2 FQNEAQ (reference sequence). There are 16 residues in the CDR3. J gave up 5 bases and V 5 bases, and 12 bases lay outside the gene matches. As DNA, the CDR3 is TGTGCCAGCAGCACTCGTTCTAGCGGGGTGGTGGAGACCCAGTACTTC. It specifies CASSTRSSGVVETQYF.

The chain uses TRBV18 and TRBJ1-1; D perhaps matches TRBD1 (5 bases). The CDR3 sequence is 14 residues long. V was pared by 6 bases and J by 3 bases, with 14 bases between. Germline-derived CDR1 and CDR2 are KGHSH and LQKENI. The CDR3 reads CASSENSGHTEAFF. As DNA, the CDR3 is TGTGCCAGCTCGGAGAACTCGGGGCACACTGAAGCTTTCTTT.